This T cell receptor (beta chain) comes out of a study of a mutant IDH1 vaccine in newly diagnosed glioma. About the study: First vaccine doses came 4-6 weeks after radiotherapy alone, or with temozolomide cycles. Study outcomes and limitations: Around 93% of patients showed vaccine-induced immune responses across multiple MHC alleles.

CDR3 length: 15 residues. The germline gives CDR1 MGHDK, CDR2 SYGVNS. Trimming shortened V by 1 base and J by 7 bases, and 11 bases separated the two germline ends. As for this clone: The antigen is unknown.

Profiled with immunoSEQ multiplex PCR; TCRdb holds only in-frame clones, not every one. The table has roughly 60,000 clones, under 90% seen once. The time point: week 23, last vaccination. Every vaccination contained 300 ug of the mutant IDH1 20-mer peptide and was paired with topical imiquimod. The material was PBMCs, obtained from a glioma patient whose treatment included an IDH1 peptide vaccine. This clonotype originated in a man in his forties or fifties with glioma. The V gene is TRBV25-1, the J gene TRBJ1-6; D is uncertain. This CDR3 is CASSEFGDFNSPLHF. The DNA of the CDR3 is TGTGCCAGCAGTGAATTTGGGGATTTCAATTCACCCCTCCACTTT.